One sample yielded the 5 T cell receptor beta chains listed below, sequenced in a study of T cell responses to AZD1222 COVID-19 vaccine (dated by TCRdb to 2020 to 2023). The receptor library was made with the immunoSEQ multiplex PCR assay. The immuneACCESS repertoire file appears here via TCRdb, limited to in-frame rearrangements. These files lack a portion of the clones; in checked studies, under half of the deficit traces to unresolved V genes, and the cause of the others is not known. The sample contains approximately 180,000 clones, approximately 95% of them found a single time. In total, the top ten clones hold about 1% of the sample. The time point tag for this specimen amounts to: about 28 days (+/-7) after the second vaccine dose. Per the publication, the treatment or condition label means: meningococcal conjugate vaccine given as trial control. The sequences come from peripheral blood, collected 28 days after the second dose of the MenACWY control vaccine. The receptors originated from an adult who received the MenACWY meningococcal vaccine as a control.

The table lists this clone with a few counts. The genes are TRBV19 and TRBJ2-7; 9 bases match TRBD1. With 7 bases clipped from V and 6 bases from J, the junction kept 10 bases outside the gene matches. In germline, CDR1 is LNHDA, CDR2 SQIVND (reference sequence). There are 14 residues in the CDR3. CDR3 sequence: CASTPGTGFSEQYF. DNA of the CDR3: TGTGCCAGTACCCCCGGGACAGGGTTCTCCGAGCAGTACTTC.

The rearrangement links TRBV6-2 or TRBV6-3 to TRBJ1-5, with 7 bases identical to TRBD1. V lost 6 bases, J lost 5 bases, and 4 bases stayed unmatched. There are 13 residues in the CDR3. CDR1 is MNHEY and CDR2 is SVGEGT in the germline V gene. CDR3 sequence (DNA): TGTGCCAGCAGCCTGACAGGGTATCAGCCCCAGCATTTT. Translation gives CASSLTGYQPQHF.

The chain combines TRBV11-2 with TRBJ1-1; a weak D match, TRBD1 (6 bases). There are 14 residues in the CDR3. V lost 3 bases and J 5 bases, leaving 13 bases between the germline ends. The germline V gene encodes CDR1 SGHAT and CDR2 FQNNGV. This CDR3 is CASSLPGHSTEAFF. CDR3 in DNA: TGTGCCAGCAGCTTGCCGGGACATTCGACTGAAGCTTTCTTT.

CDR3 bases: TGCGCCAGCAGACCCCCAGGACTTCAAGAGACCCAGTACTTC. Translation gives CASRPPGLQETQYF. The chain carries TRBV5-1 and TRBJ2-5, with a weak D call TRBD2 (5 bases). The V end was cut by 5 bases, the J end by 2 bases, with 13 bases between. The CDR3 length is 14 residues. Per the germline V gene, CDR1 is SGHRS and CDR2 is YFSETQ.

J is TRBJ1-6 and V is TRBV13; no clear D gene. CDR1 is PRHDT, CDR2 FYEKMQ, per germline (reference sequence). CDR3 length: 13 residues. V gave up 5 bases and J gave up 7 bases, with 9 bases separating them. The chain's CDR3 is CASSPGANSPLHF. CDR3 nucleotides: TGTGCCAGCAGCCCCGGAGCGAATTCACCCCTCCACTTT.